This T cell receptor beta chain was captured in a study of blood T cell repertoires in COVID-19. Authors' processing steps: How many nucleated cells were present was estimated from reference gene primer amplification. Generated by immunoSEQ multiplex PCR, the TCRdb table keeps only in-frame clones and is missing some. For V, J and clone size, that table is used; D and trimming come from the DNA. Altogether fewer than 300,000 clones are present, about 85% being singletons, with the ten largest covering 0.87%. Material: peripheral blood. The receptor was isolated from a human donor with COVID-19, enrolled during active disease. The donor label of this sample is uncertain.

Written as DNA, the CDR3 is TGTGCCAGCAGCTCCAGACAGGGGCGGTCAGATACGCAGTATTTT. This encodes CASSSRQGRSDTQYF. This chain uses TRBV6-2 or TRBV6-3 with TRBJ2-3, with 8 positions matching TRBD1. Germline CDR1 is MNHEY and CDR2 is SVGEGT. J was trimmed by 4 bases and V by 6 bases; bases with no gene match: 9. The CDR3 has 15 residues.